This is a list of T cell receptor beta chains from one sample in a study of shared clonotypes between healthy human individuals. Measured with immunoSEQ multiplex PCR; TCRdb has only the in-frame clones, and not every one. The data hold some 2 million clones, with around 95% observed a single time. What was sequenced was naive CD4+ T cells sorted from blood. The origin of the receptors is a man aged 18 to 29 in good health. Each CDR3 is given with its conserved first and last residue. The order of the fields is V gene, D gene, J gene, clone size, CDR3 DNA, CDR3 protein. D genes are given only for firm matches. Not all rows give a size; the values are once, few, many and, for expanded clones, a class.

v_call: TRBV29-1; d_call: NA; j_call: TRBJ1-3; clone_size: NA; cdr3_nt: TGCAGCGCCATTGGACACTCTGGAAACACCATATATTTT; cdr3_aa: CSAIGHSGNTIYF
v_call: TRBV7-2; d_call: NA; j_call: TRBJ1-1; clone_size: NA; cdr3_nt: TGTGCCAGCAGCTTAGACGCGAGCCTGAACACTGAAGCTTTCTTT; cdr3_aa: CASSLDASLNTEAFF
v_call: TRBV6-1; d_call: NA; j_call: TRBJ1-6; clone_size: once; cdr3_nt: TGTGCCAGCATGCTGGGGGGGACAATGGTTTCACCCCTCCACTTT; cdr3_aa: CASMLGGTMVSPLHF
v_call: TRBV9; d_call: TRBD1; j_call: TRBJ1-3; clone_size: NA; cdr3_nt: TGTGCCAGCAGCGTAGGACAGGGCCCTGGAAACACCATATATTTT; cdr3_aa: CASSVGQGPGNTIYF
v_call: TRBV11-2; d_call: TRBD1; j_call: TRBJ2-7; clone_size: NA; cdr3_nt: TGTGCCAGCAGCAGCTTCGGACAGGGAACCTACGAGCAGTACTTC; cdr3_aa: CASSSFGQGTYEQYF
v_call: TRBV7-2; d_call: TRBD1; j_call: TRBJ1-3; clone_size: NA; cdr3_nt: TGTGCCAGCAGCTCATGGACAGGGGGCCTCTCTGGAAACACCATATATTTT; cdr3_aa: CASSSWTGGLSGNTIYF
v_call: TRBV5-1; d_call: NA; j_call: TRBJ1-4; clone_size: NA; cdr3_nt: TGCGCCAGCAGCTTGGGTCAGGGAGAAAAACTGTTTTTT; cdr3_aa: CASSLGQGEKLFF
v_call: TRBV6-5; d_call: TRBD2; j_call: TRBJ2-7; clone_size: NA; cdr3_nt: TGTGCCAGCAGTTTACTAGCGGGGGGTTACGAGCAGTACTTC; cdr3_aa: CASSLLAGGYEQYF
v_call: TRBV18; d_call: TRBD1; j_call: TRBJ1-2; clone_size: NA; cdr3_nt: TGTGCCAGCTCACCCGCCGGGACAGGGGGTGGCTACACCTTC; cdr3_aa: CASSPAGTGGGYTF
v_call: TRBV5-1; d_call: NA; j_call: TRBJ1-3; clone_size: NA; cdr3_nt: TGCGCCAGCAGCTTGGGAAGTTCGACCCTCGCGCCTGGAAACACCATATATTTT; cdr3_aa: CASSLGSSTLAPGNTIYF